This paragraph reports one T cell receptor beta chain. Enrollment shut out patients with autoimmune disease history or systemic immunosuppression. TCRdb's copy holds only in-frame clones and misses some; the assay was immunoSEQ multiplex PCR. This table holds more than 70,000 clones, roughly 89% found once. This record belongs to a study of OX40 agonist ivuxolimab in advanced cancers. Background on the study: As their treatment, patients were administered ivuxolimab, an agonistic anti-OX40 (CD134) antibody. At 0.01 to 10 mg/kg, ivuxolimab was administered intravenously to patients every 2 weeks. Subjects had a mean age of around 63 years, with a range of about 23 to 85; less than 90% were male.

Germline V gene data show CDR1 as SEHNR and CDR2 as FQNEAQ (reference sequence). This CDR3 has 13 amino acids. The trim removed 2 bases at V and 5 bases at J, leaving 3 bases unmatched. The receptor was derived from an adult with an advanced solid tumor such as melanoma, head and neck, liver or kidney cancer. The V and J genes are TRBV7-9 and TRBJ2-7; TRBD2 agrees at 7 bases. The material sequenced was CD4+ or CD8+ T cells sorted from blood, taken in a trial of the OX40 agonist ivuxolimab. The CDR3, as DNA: TGTGCCAGCAGCTTATGGGGAGGGGACGAGCAGTACTTC. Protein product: CASSLWGGDEQYF.